The 5 T cell receptor beta chains below were found in one sample sequenced in a study of cytomegalovirus exposure and HLA in healthy donors. The primer mix had 60 Vbeta and 13 Jbeta primers. TCRdb keeps only in-frame clones here, not all; method: immunoSEQ multiplex PCR. The sample data list 55,000 to 85,000 clones. Sequences were obtained from PBMCs. All receptors derive from a female donor in good health and CMV-seropositive.

The chain has TRBV18 and TRBJ2-3; D is perhaps TRBD2 (6 bases). The CDR3 sequence is 15 residues long. Germline-derived CDR1 and CDR2 are KGHSH and LQKENI. V was cut by 4 bases and J by 0 bases, with 11 bases left in between. CDR3 DNA sequence: TGTGCCAGCTCACTTTGGGAGGCCAGCACAGATACGCAGTATTTT. Translated: CASSLWEASTDTQYF.

The chain combines TRBV2 with TRBJ1-2; D is unclear. The CDR3 spans 18 residues. CDR1 and CDR2 (germline): SNHLY, FYNNEI. Trimming cost V 6 bases and J 4 bases, with 27 bases left between them. The CDR3 sequence is CASRPRGSDADGSYGYTF. The CDR3, as DNA: TGTGCCAGCAGGCCCCGCGGATCGGACGCCGATGGGAGCTATGGCTACACCTTC.

The genes are TRBV6-1 and TRBJ1-2; D remains unclear. Deletions cut 1 base from V and 4 bases from J, with 7 bases between. Germline CDR1 reads MNHNS; CDR2 reads SASEGT. This CDR3 contains 13 residues. CDR3 protein: CASSEGGSYGYTF. In DNA, the CDR3 is TGTGCCAGCAGTGAAGGAGGGAGCTATGGCTACACCTTC.

This sequence joins TRBV19 and TRBJ2-5, with 8 bases lining up with TRBD1. The J segment lost 4 bases and the V segment lost 4 bases, leaving 14 bases of the junction unmatched. Germline CDR1 and CDR2: LNHDA and SQIVND (reference sequence). The CDR3 totals 17 residues. The CDR3 DNA follows: TGTGCCAGTAGTACCACCCGCGGACAGGGAGCGGGAGAGACCCAGTACTTC. It is translated as CASSTTRGQGAGETQYF.

The V call is TRBV6-5, the J call TRBJ2-7; weak D call: TRBD2 (6 bases). Germline V gives CDR1 MNHEY, CDR2 SVGAGI. The CDR3 is made up of 14 amino acids. Trimming removed 9 bases at V and 5 bases at J, with 20 bases between. The CDR3 region has the DNA TGTGCCAGTTTTAGACTAGGTAAAGTAAACGAGCAGTACTTC. This sequence encodes CASFRLGKVNEQYF.